The 5 T cell receptor beta chains reported below all come from one sample, sequenced in a study of T-cell memory formation after mild COVID-19 (dated by TCRdb to the early 2020s). Library creation used 5' RACE. Sequencing relied on an Illumina NovaSeq 6000. TCRdb's own reprocessing of the public reads used fastp at Q25 and MiXCR and kept productive beta chains. Each record represents a unique CDR3 protein, reported with the most common genes and DNA among its rows. Recorded for this sample are 200,000 or so distinct CDR3 sequences; about 18% of them occurred a single time. The leading ten clones occupy roughly 2.6% of the sample. The sequenced sample was PBMCs or a T cell subset sorted from them (not recorded which). Receptor source: an adult woman who had mild COVID-19 (a few samples of this study predate the infection). The sample titles of this study are shuffled in the database, so cell type and time point are left out; the donor was told from shared clones.

The chain couples TRBV12-3 or TRBV12-4 to TRBJ1-5; D call uncertain. V lost 6 bases and J 2 bases, leaving 14 bases between the germline ends. There are 15 residues in the CDR3. The CDR3 DNA sequence: TGTGCCAGCAGCCTAACCTCCGGTGGCAATCAGCCCCAGCATTTT. Its protein product is CASSLTSGGNQPQHF.

The chain combines TRBV5-1 with TRBJ1-2, with D possibly matching TRBD1 (5 bases). Trimming removed 7 bases at V and 0 bases at J, with 19 bases between. The CDR3 has 16 amino acids. CDR1 is SGHRS, CDR2 YFSETQ, per germline. Here the CDR3 DNA reads TGCGCCAGCCCGCTTAGGGGTAGATGGGCTAACTATGGCTACACCTTC. This codes for CASPLRGRWANYGYTF. The full variable domain, its missing parts supplied by reference TRBV5-1 and TRBJ1-2, is KAGVTQTPRYLIKTRGQQVTLSCSPISGHRSVSWYQQTPGQGLQFLFEYFSETQRNKGNFPGRFSGRQFSNSRSEMNVSTLELGDSALYLCASPLRGRWANYGYTFGSGTRLTVV.

The chain joins TRBV20-1 to TRBJ1-2, with no clear D. This CDR3 region has 12 residues. V was pared by 0 bases and J by 8 bases, with 10 bases between. CDR1 is DFQATT, CDR2 SNEGSKA, per germline (reference sequence). The CDR3 reads CSARDRSGGYTF. As DNA, the CDR3 is TGCAGTGCTAGAGATAGGAGTGGCGGCTACACCTTC.

Only a few counts were recorded for this clonotype. The V gene is TRBV30, the J gene TRBJ2-7; D gene unclear. Trimming pared 2 bases from V and 7 bases from J, leaving 9 bases between. The germline V gene encodes CDR1 GTSNPN and CDR2 SVGIG (reference sequence). CDR3 length: 11 amino acids. The CDR3 protein is CAWSLSGEQYF. DNA for the CDR3: TGTGCCTGGAGTCTGTCAGGAGAGCAGTACTTC.

There are a few counts of this clonotype. The chain combines TRBV10-3 with TRBJ2-3; 7 positions agree with TRBD2. CDR1 and CDR2 (germline): ENHRY, SYGVKD. This CDR3 has 18 amino acids. Trimming at V came to 0 bases and at J to 1 base, leaving 10 bases not matched to a gene. The CDR3 DNA sequence: TGTGCCATCAGTGAGTCGGACGGGAGGCCTCTCGGCACAGATACGCAGTATTTT. Its translation is CAISESDGRPLGTDTQYF.